This T cell receptor beta chain was captured in a study of blood T cell repertoires in COVID-19. About the research overall: Collection of acute and convalescent COVID-19 samples took place in the United States, Italy and Spain.

The table came from immunoSEQ multiplex PCR; TCRdb's copy has only in-frame clones and leaves some out. The profile shows just under 250,000 clones, about 90% of them singletons. The CDR3 consists of 13 residues. From germline, CDR1 is KGHSH and CDR2 LQKENI. V was clipped by 1 base and J by 3 bases, with 7 bases between them. The chain uses TRBV18 and TRBJ2-7, with D perhaps TRBD1 (5 bases). The source material was peripheral blood. This receptor was taken from a woman aged 25 to 45 who had recovered from COVID-19. The CDR3 loop reads CASSPLDIYEQYF. CDR3 DNA sequence: TGTGCCAGCTCACCACTGGACATCTACGAGCAGTACTTC.